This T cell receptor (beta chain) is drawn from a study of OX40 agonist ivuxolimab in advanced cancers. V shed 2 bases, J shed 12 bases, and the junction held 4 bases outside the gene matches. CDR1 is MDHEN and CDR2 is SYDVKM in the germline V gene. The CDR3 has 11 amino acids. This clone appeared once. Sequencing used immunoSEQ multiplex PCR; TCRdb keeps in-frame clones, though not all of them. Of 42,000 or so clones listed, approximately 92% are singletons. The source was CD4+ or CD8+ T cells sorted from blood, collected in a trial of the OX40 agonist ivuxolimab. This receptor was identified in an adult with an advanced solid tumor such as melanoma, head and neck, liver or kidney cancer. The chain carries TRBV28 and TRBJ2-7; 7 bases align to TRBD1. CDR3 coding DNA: TGTGCCAGCAGTTTAGGGGACAGTTGGTACTTC. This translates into CASSLGDSWYF.